Below, one T cell receptor beta chain is given with its context. This specimen belongs to a study of blood T cell repertoires in COVID-19. Study as a whole: Samples of COVID-19 (acute and convalescent) were obtained from the United States, Italy and Spain. PBMCs, B-cell-depleted T cells, or T cells were the source of the cDNA or gDNA that made up the material.

Trimming at V came to 7 bases and at J to 5 bases, leaving 7 bases not matched to a gene. CDR1 MNHEY and CDR2 SVGAGI come from the germline V gene. The CDR3 has 13 amino acids. How the authors handled the data: Cell counts per sample came from amplifying reference gene primers. The assay was immunoSEQ multiplex PCR, and TCRdb's table has in-frame clones only and misses some. V, J and clone size are taken as reported in that table, and D and trimming were inferred from the DNA itself. The profile shows about 180,000 clones, around 76% of them singletons. This chain links TRBV6-5 with TRBJ1-1; 7 positions agree with TRBD1. The origin of this receptor is a woman aged 70-85 years with acute or convalescent COVID-19. The sequenced sample consisted of peripheral blood. This CDR3 reads CASIGTGDTEAFF. The CDR3 nucleotides are TGTGCCAGCATTGGAACAGGGGATACTGAAGCTTTCTTT.